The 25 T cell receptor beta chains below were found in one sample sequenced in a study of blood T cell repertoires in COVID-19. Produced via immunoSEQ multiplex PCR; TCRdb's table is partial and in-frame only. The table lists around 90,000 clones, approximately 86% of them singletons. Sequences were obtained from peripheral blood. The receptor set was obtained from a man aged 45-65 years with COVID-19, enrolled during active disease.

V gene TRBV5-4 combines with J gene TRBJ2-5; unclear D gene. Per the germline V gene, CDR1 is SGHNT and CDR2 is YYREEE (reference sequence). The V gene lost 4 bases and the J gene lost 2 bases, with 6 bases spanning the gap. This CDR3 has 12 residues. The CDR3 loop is CASSRGQETQYF. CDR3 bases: TGTGCCAGCAGCCGAGGTCAAGAGACCCAGTACTTC.

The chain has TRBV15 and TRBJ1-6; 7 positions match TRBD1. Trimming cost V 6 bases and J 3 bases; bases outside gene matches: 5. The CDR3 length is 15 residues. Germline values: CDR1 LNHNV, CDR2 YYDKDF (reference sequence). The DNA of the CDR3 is TGTGCCACCAGGCGACAGGGAAGCTATAATTCACCCCTCCACTTT. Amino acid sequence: CATRRQGSYNSPLHF.

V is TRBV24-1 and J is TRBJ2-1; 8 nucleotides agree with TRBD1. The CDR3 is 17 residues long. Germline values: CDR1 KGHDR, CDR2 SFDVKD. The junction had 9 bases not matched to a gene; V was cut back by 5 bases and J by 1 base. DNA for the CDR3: TGTGCCACCAGTGGATTGCGACAGGGGTTATCCTACAATGAGCAGTTCTTC. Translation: CATSGLRQGLSYNEQFF.

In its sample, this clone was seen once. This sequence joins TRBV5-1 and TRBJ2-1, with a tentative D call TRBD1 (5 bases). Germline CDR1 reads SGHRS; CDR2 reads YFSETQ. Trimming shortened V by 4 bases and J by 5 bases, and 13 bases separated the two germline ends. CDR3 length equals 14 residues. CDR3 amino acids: CASSHGEGDNEQFF. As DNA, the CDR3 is TGCGCCAGCAGCCACGGAGAAGGGGACAATGAGCAGTTCTTC.

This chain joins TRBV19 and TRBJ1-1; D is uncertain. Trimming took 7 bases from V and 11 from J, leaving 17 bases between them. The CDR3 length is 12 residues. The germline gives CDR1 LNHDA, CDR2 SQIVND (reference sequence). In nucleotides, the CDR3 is TGTGCCAGTATAAACAGATCAAATGGGGCTTTCTTT. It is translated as CASINRSNGAFF.

CDR3 protein: CATSDINRGPGELFF. CDR3 nucleotide sequence: TGTGCCACCAGTGACATAAACAGGGGGCCCGGGGAGCTGTTTTTT. The rearrangement joins TRBV24-1 to TRBJ2-2; 9 nucleotides line up with TRBD1. The CDR3 runs to 15 residues. Germline V CDR1 and CDR2: KGHDR, SFDVKD. The ends lost 4 bases at V and 6 bases at J; junction bases unmatched: 5.

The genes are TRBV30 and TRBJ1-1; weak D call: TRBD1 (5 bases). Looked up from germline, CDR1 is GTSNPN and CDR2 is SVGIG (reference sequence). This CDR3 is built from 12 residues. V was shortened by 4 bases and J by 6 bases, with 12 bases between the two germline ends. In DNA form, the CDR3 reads TGTGCCTGGACCGCGGGGCTGGCTGAAGCTTTCTTT. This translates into CAWTAGLAEAFF. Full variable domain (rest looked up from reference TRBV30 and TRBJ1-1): SQTIHQWPATLVQPVGSPLSLECTVEGTSNPNLYWYRQAAGRGLQLLFYSVGIGQISSEVPQNLSASRPQDRQFILSSKKLLLSDSGFYLCAWTAGLAEAFFGQGTRLTVV.

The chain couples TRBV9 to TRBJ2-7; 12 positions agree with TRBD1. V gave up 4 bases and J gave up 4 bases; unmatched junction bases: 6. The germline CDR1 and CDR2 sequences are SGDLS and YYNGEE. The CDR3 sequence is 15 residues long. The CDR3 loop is CASSPTGQGAYEQYF. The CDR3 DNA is TGTGCCAGCAGCCCCACGGGACAGGGGGCTTACGAGCAGTACTTC. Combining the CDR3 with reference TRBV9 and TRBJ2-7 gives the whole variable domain DSGVTQTPKHLITATGQRVTLRCSPRSGDLSVYWYQQSLDQGLQFLIQYYNGEERAKGNILERFSAQQFPDLHSELNLSSLELGDSALYFCASSPTGQGAYEQYFGPGTRLTVT.

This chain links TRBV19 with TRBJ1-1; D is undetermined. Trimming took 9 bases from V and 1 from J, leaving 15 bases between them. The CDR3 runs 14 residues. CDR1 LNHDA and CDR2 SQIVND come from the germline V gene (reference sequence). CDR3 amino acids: CASKTSTANTEAFF. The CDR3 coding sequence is TGTGCCAGCAAAACTTCAACAGCGAACACTGAAGCTTTCTTT.

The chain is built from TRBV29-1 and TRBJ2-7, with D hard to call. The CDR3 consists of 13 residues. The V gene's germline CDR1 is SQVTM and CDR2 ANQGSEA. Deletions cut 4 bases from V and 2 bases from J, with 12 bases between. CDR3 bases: TGCAGCGTTGTTAACAGCCTAACCTACGAGCAGTACTTC. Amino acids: CSVVNSLTYEQYF.

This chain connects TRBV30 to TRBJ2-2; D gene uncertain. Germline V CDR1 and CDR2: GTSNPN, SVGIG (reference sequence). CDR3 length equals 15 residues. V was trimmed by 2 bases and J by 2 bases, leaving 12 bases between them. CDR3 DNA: TGTGCCTGGAGTTCGCGGTTCCAAAACACCGGGGAGCTGTTTTTT. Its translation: CAWSSRFQNTGELFF.

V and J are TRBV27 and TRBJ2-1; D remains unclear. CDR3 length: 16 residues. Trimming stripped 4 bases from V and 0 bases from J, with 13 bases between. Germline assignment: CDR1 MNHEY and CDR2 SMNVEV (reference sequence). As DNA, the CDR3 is TGTGCCAGCAGTTCCGACATAAGGATCTCCTACAATGAGCAGTTCTTC. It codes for CASSSDIRISYNEQFF.

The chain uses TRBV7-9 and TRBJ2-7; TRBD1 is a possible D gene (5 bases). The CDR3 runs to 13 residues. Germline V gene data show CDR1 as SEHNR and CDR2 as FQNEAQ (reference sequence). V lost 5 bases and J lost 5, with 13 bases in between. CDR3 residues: CASSPLGANEQYF. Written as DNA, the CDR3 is TGTGCCAGCAGCCCGCTAGGGGCCAACGAGCAGTACTTC.

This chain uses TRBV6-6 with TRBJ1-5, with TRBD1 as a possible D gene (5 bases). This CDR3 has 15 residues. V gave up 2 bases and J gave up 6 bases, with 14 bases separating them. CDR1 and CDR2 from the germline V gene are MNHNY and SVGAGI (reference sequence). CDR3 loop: CASSYEAGYGQPQHF. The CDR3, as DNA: TGTGCCAGCAGTTACGAGGCAGGGTATGGTCAGCCCCAGCATTTT.

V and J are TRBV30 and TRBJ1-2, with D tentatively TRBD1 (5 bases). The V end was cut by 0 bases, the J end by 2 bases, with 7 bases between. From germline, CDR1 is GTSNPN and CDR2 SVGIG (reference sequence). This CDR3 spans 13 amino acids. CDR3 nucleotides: TGTGCCTGGAGTGTACGGGGGAACTATGGCTACACCTTC. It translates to CAWSVRGNYGYTF. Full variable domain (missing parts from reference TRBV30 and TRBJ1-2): SQTIHQWPATLVQPVGSPLSLECTVEGTSNPNLYWYRQAAGRGLQLLFYSVGIGQISSEVPQNLSASRPQDRQFILSSKKLLLSDSGFYLCAWSVRGNYGYTFGSGTRLTVV.

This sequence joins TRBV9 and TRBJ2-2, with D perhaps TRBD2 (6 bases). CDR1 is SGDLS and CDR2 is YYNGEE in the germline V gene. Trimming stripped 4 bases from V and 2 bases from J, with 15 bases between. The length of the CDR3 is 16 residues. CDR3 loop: CASSPWGGPNTGELFF. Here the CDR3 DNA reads TGTGCCAGCAGCCCCTGGGGAGGCCCCAACACCGGGGAGCTGTTTTTT. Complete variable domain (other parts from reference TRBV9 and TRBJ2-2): DSGVTQTPKHLITATGQRVTLRCSPRSGDLSVYWYQQSLDQGLQFLIQYYNGEERAKGNILERFSAQQFPDLHSELNLSSLELGDSALYFCASSPWGGPNTGELFFGEGSRLTVL.

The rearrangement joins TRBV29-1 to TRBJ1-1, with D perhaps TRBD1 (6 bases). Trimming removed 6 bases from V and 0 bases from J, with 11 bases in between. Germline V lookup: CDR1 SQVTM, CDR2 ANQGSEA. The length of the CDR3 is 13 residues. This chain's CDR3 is CSVGGRMNTEAFF. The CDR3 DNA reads TGCAGCGTAGGGGGACGGATGAACACTGAAGCTTTCTTT. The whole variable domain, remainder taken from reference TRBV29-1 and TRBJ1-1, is SAVISQKPSRDICQRGTSLTIQCQVDSQVTMMFWYRQQPGQSLTLIATANQGSEATYESGFVIDKFPISRPNLTFSTLTVSNMSPEDSSIYLCSVGGRMNTEAFFGQGTRLTVV.

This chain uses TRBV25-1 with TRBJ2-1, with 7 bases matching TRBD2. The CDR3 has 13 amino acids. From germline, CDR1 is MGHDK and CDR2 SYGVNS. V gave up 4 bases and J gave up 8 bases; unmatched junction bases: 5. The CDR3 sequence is CASSVGGGDEQFF. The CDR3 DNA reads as TGTGCCAGCAGTGTCGGGGGAGGGGATGAGCAGTTCTTC.

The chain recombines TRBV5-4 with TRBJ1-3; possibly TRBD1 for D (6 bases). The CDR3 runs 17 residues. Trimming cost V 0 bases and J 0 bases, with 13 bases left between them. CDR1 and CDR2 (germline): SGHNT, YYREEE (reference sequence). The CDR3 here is CASSLAPGQTSGNTIYF. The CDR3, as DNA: TGTGCCAGCAGCTTGGCCCCCGGACAGACCTCTGGAAACACCATATATTTT.

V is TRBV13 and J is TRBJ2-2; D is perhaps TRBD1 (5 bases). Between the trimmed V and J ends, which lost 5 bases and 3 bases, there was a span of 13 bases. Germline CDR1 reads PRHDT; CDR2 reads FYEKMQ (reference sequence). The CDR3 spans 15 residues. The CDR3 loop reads CASSRPGRHTGELFF. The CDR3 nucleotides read TGTGCCAGCAGCCGCCCAGGGCGGCACACCGGGGAGCTGTTTTTT.

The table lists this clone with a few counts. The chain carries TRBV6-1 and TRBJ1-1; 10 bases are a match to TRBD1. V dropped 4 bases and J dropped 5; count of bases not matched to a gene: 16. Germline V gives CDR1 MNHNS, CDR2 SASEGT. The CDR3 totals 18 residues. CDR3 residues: CASSVRGQGPLAGTEAFF. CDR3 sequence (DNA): TGTGCCAGCAGTGTCAGGGGACAGGGGCCATTAGCGGGGACTGAAGCTTTCTTT.

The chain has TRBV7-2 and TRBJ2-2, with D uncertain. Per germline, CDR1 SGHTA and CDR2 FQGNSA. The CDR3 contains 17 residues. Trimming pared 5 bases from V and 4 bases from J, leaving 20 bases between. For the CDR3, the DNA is TGTGCCAGCAGCCAACCGTACAGTGAGAATAGCACCGGGGAGCTGTTTTTT. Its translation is CASSQPYSENSTGELFF.

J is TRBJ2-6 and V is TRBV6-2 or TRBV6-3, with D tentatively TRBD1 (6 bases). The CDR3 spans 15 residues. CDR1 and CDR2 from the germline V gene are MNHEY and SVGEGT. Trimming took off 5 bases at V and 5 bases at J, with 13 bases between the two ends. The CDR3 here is CASSSQGPWANVLTF. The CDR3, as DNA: TGTGCCAGCAGTAGTCAGGGGCCCTGGGCCAACGTCCTGACTTTC.

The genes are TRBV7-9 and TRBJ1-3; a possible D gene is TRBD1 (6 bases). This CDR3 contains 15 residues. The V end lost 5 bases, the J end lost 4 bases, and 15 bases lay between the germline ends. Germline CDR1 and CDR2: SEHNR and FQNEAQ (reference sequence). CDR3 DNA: TGTGCCAGCAGCGCTCGGCAGGGGCTCGGAAACACCATATATTTT. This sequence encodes CASSARQGLGNTIYF.

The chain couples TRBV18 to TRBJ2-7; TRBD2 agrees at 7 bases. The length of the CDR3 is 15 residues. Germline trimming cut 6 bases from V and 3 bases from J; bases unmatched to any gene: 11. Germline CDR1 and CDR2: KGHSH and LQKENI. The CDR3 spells CASSGQRRGNYEQYF. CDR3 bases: TGTGCCAGCTCGGGCCAGCGGCGGGGGAACTACGAGCAGTACTTC.